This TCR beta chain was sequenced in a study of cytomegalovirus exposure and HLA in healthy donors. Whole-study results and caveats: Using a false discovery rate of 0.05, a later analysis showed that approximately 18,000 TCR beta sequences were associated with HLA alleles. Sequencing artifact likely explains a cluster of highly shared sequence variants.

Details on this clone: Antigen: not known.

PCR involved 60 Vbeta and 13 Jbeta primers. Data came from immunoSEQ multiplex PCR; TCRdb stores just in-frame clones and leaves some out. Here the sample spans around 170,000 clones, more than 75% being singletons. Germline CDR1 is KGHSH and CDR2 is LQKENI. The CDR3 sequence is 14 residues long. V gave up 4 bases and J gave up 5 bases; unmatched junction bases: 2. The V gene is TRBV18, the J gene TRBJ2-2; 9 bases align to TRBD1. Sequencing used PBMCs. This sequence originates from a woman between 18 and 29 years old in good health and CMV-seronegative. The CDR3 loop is CASSRDRETGELFF. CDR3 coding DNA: TGTGCCAGCTCACGGGACAGGGAAACCGGGGAGCTGTTTTTT.